The 9 T cell receptor beta chains reported below all come from one sample, sequenced in a study of cytomegalovirus exposure and HLA in healthy donors. In the PCR, 60 Vbeta and 13 Jbeta primers were used. This table comes from immunoSEQ multiplex PCR, and its TCRdb copy is limited to in-frame clones, with some not included. Of just over 150,000 clones listed, approximately 86% are singletons. The source material was PBMCs. The receptors shown here come from a woman between 45 and 65 years old in good health and CMV-seropositive.

The chain joins TRBV6-1 to TRBJ1-5, with 12 bases that match TRBD1. The V and J ends lost 0 bases and 3 bases, in that order; junction bases with no gene match: 9. The CDR3 is made up of 19 amino acids. The germline gives CDR1 MNHNS, CDR2 SASEGT. CDR3 DNA sequence: TGTGCCAGCAGTGAAGCGGGGACAGGGGGCGGTCGGTCCAATCAGCCCCAGCATTTT. Amino acid sequence: CASSEAGTGGGRSNQPQHF.

The J gene is TRBJ2-2, the V gene TRBV28, with a weak D call TRBD2 (7 bases). CDR1 is MDHEN, CDR2 SYDVKM, per germline. The CDR3 extends over 15 amino acids. Deletions cut 5 bases from V and 4 bases from J, with 14 bases between. This CDR3 is CASSLHRGGTGELFF. CDR3 DNA sequence: TGTGCCAGCAGTCTCCATAGGGGGGGCACCGGGGAGCTGTTTTTT.

The chain is built from TRBV30 and TRBJ2-2, with TRBD1 matching 7 bases. This CDR3 region has 14 residues. Germline CDR1 and CDR2: GTSNPN and SVGIG (reference sequence). V was pared by 5 bases and J by 5 bases, with 8 bases of the junction left unmatched. The CDR3 sequence: CAWLRQGRTGELFF. CDR3 in DNA: TGTGCCTGGCTGAGACAGGGCCGGACCGGGGAGCTGTTTTTT.

The rearrangement uses TRBV5-4 and TRBJ2-3; 12 nucleotides match TRBD2. This CDR3 has 18 amino acids. V was clipped by 5 bases and J by 1 base; unmatched bases: 11. In germline, CDR1 is SGHNT, CDR2 YYREEE (reference sequence). CDR3 protein: CASSPGQRTSGGTDTQYF. The CDR3 coding sequence is TGTGCCAGCAGTCCGGGACAGAGGACTAGCGGGGGCACAGATACGCAGTATTTT.

The CDR3 loop is CASSPRGGIYEQYF. Here the CDR3 DNA reads TGTGCCAGCAGCCCTCGGGGGGGCATCTACGAGCAGTACTTC. The rearrangement joins TRBV7-2 to TRBJ2-7; TRBD2 agrees at 8 bases. Germline loops: CDR1 SGHTA, CDR2 FQGNSA. The CDR3 loop spans 14 amino acids. The V and J ends lost 5 bases and 3 bases, in that order; junction bases with no gene match: 6.

This clone was recorded many times. The genes are TRBV4-1 and TRBJ2-1; D may be TRBD2 (5 bases). Trimming pared 0 bases from V and 6 bases from J, leaving 18 bases between. The V gene's germline CDR1 is MGHRA and CDR2 YSYEKL. This CDR3 is built from 17 residues. The chain's CDR3 is CASSQDLQQTNPNEQFF. CDR3 nucleotide sequence: TGCGCCAGCAGCCAAGATCTCCAACAGACTAACCCCAATGAGCAGTTCTTC.

The genes are TRBV11-2 and TRBJ1-5; D is perhaps TRBD1 (5 bases). Germline values: CDR1 SGHAT, CDR2 FQNNGV. V was shortened by 1 base and J by 7 bases, with 11 bases between the two germline ends. This CDR3 is 14 amino acids long. CDR3 region: CASSLAGGSQPQHF. CDR3 coding DNA: TGTGCCAGCAGCTTAGCGGGGGGATCGCAGCCCCAGCATTTT.

The gene calls are TRBV7-9 and TRBJ1-2; D is perhaps TRBD1 (5 bases). With 5 bases removed from V and 4 bases from J, the gap between germline ends came to 20 bases. The germline V gene encodes CDR1 SEHNR and CDR2 FQNEAQ (reference sequence). CDR3 length: 16 residues. CDR3 region: CASSQLLRQQFYGYTF. The CDR3 nucleotides read TGTGCCAGCAGCCAACTCCTTCGACAGCAGTTCTATGGCTACACCTTC. The whole variable domain, filled in from reference TRBV7-9 and TRBJ1-2, reads DTGVSQNPRHKITKRGQNVTFRCDPISEHNRLYWYRQTLGQGPEFLTYFQNEAQLEKSRLLSDRFSAERPKGSFSTLEIQRTEQGDSAMYLCASSQLLRQQFYGYTFGSGTRLTVV.

The J gene is TRBJ2-3, the V gene TRBV2; D not certain. The CDR3 has 12 amino acids. The V end lost 7 bases, the J end lost 5 bases, and 10 bases lay between the germline ends. Germline CDR1 reads SNHLY; CDR2 reads FYNNEI. CDR3 coding DNA: TGTGCCAGCAACCGAGCGCAAGATACGCAGTATTTT. Translated: CASNRAQDTQYF. Drawing the rest from reference TRBV2 and TRBJ2-3, the complete variable domain is EPEVTQTPSHQVTQMGQEVILRCVPISNHLYFYWYRQILGQKVEFLVSFYNNEISEKSEIFDDQFSVERPDGSNFTLKIRSTKLEDSAMYFCASNRAQDTQYFGPGTRLTVL.